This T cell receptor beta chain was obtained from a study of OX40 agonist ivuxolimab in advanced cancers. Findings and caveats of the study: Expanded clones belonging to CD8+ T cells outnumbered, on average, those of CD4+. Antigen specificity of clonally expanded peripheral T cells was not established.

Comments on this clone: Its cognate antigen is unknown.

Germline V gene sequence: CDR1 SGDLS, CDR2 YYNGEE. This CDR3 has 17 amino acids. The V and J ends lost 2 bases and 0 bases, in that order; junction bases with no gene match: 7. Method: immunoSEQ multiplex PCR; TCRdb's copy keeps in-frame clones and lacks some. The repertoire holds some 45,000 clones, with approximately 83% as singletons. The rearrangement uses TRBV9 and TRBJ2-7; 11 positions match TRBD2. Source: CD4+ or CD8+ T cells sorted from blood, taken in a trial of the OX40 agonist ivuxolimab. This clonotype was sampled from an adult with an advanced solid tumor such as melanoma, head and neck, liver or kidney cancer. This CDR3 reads CASSVTSGMGSSYEQYF. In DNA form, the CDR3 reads TGTGCCAGCAGCGTGACTAGCGGGATGGGTAGCTCCTACGAGCAGTACTTC.